Here is one T cell receptor (beta chain) with its context. Its antigen is not yet known. One base away there is no much larger clone; base qualities are not given. The library was made by RT-PCR. Sequencing took place on an Illumina HiSeq 2500. The public reads were reanalyzed by TCRdb: fastp trimming at Q25, MiXCR alignment, in-frame beta chains only. Every entry covers one CDR3 protein and lists the most common genes and DNA from its rows. Counted in this sample were approximately 480,000 distinct CDR3 sequences; approximately 9.9% of them appeared once. The ten biggest clones cover more than 10% of the sample. The data are from a study of response to subunit inactivated influenza vaccine (dated by TCRdb to 2016 to 2019). As for the study more broadly: The study used deep quantitative T cell receptor repertoire profiling to track responses to a trivalent subunit inactivated influenza vaccine.

The paper as a whole reports these results and caveats: The authors proposed that each seasonal influenza vaccination may bring in only a limited number of new T cells.

The sample's time point, from its label and the paper: approximately 47 days after influenza vaccine administration. The material sequenced was PBMCs from blood, taken more than 35 days after vaccination. The clonotype comes from a man in his fifties who received an inactivated influenza vaccine. Donor details come from another sample of the same person, matched by shared clones.

The CDR3: CASSLTRFSYNSPLHF. Here is the DNA: TGTGCCAGCAGCTTGACCAGGTTTTCCTATAATTCACCCCTCCACTTT. The chain is made from TRBV7-2 and TRBJ1-6; the D gene remains uncertain. The CDR3 has 16 amino acids, counting the end cysteine and phenylalanine. The retained sequence is limited to the CDR3, 48 bases, with the frame set at the first base. CDR1 and CDR2 are drawn from the germline V gene: SGHTA, FQGNSA. Trimming at the junction amounts to 3 bases on V and 1 base on J, and the germline ends lie 10 bases apart.